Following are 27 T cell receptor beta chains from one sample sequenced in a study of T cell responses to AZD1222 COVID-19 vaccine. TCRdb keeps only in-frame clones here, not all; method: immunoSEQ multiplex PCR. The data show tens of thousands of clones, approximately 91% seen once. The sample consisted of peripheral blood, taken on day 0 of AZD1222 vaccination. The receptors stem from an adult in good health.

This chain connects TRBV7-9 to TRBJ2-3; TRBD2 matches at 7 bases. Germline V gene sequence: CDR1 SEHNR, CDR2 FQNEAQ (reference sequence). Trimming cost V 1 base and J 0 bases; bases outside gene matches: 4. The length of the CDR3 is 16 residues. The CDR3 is CASSLGLAASTDTQYF. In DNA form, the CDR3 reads TGTGCCAGCAGCTTAGGACTAGCCGCTAGCACAGATACGCAGTATTTT.

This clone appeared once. CDR3 sequence (DNA): TGTGCCAGCAGTTACTCCTACAGGGTGGACACCATATATTTT. Protein product: CASSYSYRVDTIYF. This chain links TRBV6-5 with TRBJ1-3, with TRBD1 as a possible D gene (6 bases). The germline gives CDR1 MNHEY, CDR2 SVGAGI. Trimming shortened V by 0 bases and J by 8 bases, and 11 bases separated the two germline ends. The CDR3 is 14 residues long.

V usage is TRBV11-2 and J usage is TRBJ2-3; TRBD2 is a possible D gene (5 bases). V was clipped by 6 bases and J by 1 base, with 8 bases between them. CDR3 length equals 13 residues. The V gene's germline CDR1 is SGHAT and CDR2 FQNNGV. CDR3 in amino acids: CASRPGGTDTQYF. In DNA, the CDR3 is TGTGCCAGCAGACCCGGGGGCACAGATACGCAGTATTTT. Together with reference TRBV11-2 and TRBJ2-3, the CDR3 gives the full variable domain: EAGVAQSPRYKIIEKRQSVAFWCNPISGHATLYWYQQILGQGPKLLIQFQNNGVVDDSQLPKDRFSAERLKGVDSTLKIQPAKLEDSAVYLCASRPGGTDTQYFGPGTRLTVL.

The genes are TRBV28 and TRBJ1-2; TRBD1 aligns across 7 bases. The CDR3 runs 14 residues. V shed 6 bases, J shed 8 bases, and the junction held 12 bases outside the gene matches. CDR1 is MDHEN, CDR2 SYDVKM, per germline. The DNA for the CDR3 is TGTGCCAGCAGGTGGGCTGACAGGGATTCAGGCTACACCTTC. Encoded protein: CASRWADRDSGYTF.

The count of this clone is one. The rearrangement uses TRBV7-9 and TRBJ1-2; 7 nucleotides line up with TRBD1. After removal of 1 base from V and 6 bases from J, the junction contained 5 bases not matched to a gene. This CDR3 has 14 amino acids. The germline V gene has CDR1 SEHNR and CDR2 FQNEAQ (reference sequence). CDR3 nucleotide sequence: TGTGCCAGCAGCTTAGGGACAGGTGTTCATGGCTACACCTTC. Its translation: CASSLGTGVHGYTF.

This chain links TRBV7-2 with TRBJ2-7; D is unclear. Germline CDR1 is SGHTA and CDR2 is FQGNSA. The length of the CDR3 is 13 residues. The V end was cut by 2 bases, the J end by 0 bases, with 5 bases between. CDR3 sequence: CASSLSPSYEQYF. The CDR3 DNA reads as TGTGCCAGCAGCTTAAGCCCCTCCTACGAGCAGTACTTC. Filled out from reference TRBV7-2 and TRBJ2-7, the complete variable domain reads GAGVSQSPSNKVTEKGKDVELRCDPISGHTALYWYRQSLGQGLEFLIYFQGNSAPDKSGLPSDRFSAERTGGSVSTLTIQRTQQEDSAVYLCASSLSPSYEQYFGPGTRLTVT.

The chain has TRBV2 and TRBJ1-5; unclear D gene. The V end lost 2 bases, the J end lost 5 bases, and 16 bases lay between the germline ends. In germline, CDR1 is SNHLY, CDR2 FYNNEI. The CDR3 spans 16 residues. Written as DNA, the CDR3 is TGTGCCAGCAGTGAACTGGAGCCCACGCTCCATCAGCCCCAGCATTTT. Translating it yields CASSELEPTLHQPQHF.

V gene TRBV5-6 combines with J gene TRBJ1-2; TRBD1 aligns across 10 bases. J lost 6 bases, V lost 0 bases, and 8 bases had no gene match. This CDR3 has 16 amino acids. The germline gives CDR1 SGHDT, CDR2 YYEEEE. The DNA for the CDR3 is TGTGCCAGCAGCTTGGGATTCGGACAGGGGGATCATGGCTACACCTTC. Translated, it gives CASSLGFGQGDHGYTF.

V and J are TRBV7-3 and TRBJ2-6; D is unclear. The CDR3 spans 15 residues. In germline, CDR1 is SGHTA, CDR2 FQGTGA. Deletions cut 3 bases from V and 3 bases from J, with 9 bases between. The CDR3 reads CASSFLGIGANVLTF. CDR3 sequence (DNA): TGTGCCAGCAGCTTCCTAGGGATTGGGGCCAACGTCCTGACTTTC. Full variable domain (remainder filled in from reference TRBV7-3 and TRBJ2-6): GAGVSQTPSNKVTEKGKYVELRCDPISGHTALYWYRQSLGQGPEFLIYFQGTGAADDSGLPNDRFFAVRPEGSVSTLKIQRTERGDSAVYLCASSFLGIGANVLTFGAGSRLTVL.

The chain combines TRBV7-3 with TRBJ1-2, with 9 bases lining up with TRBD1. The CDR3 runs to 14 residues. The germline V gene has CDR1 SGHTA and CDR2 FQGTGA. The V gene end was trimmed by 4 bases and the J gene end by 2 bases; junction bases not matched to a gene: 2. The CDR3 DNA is TGTGCCAGCAGCTCTACAGGGGGCAACTATGGCTACACCTTC. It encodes CASSSTGGNYGYTF.

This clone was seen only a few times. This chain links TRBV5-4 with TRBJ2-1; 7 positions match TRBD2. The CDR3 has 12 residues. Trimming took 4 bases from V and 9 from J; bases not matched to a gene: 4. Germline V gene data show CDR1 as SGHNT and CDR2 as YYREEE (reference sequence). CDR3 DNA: TGTGCCAGCAGCCCTTGGGGGGGTGAGCAGTTCTTC. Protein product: CASSPWGGEQFF.

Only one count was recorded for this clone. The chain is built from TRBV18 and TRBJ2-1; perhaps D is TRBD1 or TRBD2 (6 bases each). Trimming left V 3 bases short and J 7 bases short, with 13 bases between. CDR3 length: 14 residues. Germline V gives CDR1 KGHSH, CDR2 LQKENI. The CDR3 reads CASSPRGGRNEQFF. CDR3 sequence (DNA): TGTGCCAGCTCACCTCGAGGGGGGCGAAATGAGCAGTTCTTC.

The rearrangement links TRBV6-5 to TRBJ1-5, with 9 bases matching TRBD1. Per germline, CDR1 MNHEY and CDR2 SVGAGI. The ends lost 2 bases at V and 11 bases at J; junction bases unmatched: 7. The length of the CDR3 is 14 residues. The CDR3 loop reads CASSYLQGAGTQHF. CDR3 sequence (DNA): TGTGCCAGCAGTTACCTACAGGGGGCAGGGACCCAGCATTTT.

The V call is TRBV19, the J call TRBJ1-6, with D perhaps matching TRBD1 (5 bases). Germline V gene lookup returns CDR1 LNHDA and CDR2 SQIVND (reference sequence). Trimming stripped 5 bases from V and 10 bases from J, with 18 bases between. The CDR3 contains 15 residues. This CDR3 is CASSSWGEQTSPLHF. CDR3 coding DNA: TGTGCCAGTAGTTCATGGGGGGAACAAACATCACCCCTCCACTTT.

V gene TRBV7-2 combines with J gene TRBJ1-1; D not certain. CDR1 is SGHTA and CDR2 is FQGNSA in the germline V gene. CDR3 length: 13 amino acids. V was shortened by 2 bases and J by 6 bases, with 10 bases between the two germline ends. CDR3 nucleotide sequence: TGTGCCAGCAGCTTAACCCGGCTCGCTGAAGCTTTCTTT. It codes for CASSLTRLAEAFF.

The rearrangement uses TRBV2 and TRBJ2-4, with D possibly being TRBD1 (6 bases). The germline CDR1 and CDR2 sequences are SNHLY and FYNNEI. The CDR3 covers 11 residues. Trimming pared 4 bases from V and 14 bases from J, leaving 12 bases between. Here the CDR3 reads CASSAQGRKYF. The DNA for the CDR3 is TGTGCCAGCAGTGCTCAGGGGCGGAAGTACTTC. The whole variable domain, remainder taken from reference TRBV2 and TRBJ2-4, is EPEVTQTPSHQVTQMGQEVILRCVPISNHLYFYWYRQILGQKVEFLVSFYNNEISEKSEIFDDQFSVERPDGSNFTLKIRSTKLEDSAMYFCASSAQGRKYFGAGTRLSVL.

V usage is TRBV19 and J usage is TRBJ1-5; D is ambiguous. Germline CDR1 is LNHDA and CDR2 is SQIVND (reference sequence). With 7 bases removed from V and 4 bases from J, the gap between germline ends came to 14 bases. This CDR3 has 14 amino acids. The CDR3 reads CASTGLLGNQPQHF. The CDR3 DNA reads TGTGCCAGTACCGGACTCCTCGGTAATCAGCCCCAGCATTTT.

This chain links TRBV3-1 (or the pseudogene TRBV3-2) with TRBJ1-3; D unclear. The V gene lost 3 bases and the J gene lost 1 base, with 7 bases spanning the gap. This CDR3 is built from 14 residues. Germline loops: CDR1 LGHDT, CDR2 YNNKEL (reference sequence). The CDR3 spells CASSHRGSGNTIYF. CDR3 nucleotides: TGTGCCAGCAGCCATCGAGGGTCTGGAAACACCATATATTTT.

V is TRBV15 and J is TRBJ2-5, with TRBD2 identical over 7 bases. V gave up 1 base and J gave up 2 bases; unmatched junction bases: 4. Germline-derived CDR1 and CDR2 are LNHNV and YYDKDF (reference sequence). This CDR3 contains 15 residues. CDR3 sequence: CATSRARGGQETQYF. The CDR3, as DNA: TGTGCCACCAGCAGAGCCCGGGGAGGGCAAGAGACCCAGTACTTC.

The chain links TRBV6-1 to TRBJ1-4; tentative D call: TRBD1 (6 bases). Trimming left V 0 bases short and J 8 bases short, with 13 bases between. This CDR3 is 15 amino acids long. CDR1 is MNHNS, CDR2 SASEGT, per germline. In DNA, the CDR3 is TGTGCCAGCAGTGAAGCGTCAGGGGACCCAGAAAAACTGTTTTTT. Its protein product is CASSEASGDPEKLFF.

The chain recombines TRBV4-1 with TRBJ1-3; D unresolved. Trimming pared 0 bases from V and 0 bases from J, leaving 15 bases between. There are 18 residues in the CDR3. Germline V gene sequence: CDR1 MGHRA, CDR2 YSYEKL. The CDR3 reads CASSQDLMGRSSGNTIYF. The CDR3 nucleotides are TGCGCCAGCAGCCAAGACCTCATGGGTCGCAGCTCTGGAAACACCATATATTTT.

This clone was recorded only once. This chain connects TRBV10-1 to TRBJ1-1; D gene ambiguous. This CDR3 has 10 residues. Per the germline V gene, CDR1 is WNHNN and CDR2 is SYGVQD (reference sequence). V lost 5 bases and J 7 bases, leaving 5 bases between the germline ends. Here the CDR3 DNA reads TGCGCCAGCAGTCTTGGTGAAGCTTTCTTT. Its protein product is CASSLGEAFF.

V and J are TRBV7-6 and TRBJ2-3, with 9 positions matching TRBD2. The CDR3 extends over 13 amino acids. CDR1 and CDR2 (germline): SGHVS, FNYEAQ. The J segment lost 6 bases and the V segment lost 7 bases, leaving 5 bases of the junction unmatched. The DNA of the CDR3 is TGTGCCAGCATGACTAGCGGCGGGGATACGCAGTATTTT. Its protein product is CASMTSGGDTQYF.

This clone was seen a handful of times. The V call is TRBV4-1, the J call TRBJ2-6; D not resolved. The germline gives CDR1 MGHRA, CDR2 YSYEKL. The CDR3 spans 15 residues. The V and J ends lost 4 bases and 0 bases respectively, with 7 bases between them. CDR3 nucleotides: TGCGCCAGCAGCCCCTCCCGCTCTGGGGCCAACGTCCTGACTTTC. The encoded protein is CASSPSRSGANVLTF.

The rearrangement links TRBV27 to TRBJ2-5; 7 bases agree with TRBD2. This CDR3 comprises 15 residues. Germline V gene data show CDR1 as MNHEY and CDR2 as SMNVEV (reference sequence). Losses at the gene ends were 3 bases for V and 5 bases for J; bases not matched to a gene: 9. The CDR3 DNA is TGTGCCAGCAGTTTCCGGGGGAGGGTGGGGGAGACCCAGTACTTC. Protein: CASSFRGRVGETQYF.

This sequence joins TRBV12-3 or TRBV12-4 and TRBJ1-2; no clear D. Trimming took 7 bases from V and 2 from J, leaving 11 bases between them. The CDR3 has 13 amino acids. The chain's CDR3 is CASTKTENYGYTF. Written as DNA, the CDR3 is TGTGCCAGCACCAAAACAGAGAACTATGGCTACACCTTC.

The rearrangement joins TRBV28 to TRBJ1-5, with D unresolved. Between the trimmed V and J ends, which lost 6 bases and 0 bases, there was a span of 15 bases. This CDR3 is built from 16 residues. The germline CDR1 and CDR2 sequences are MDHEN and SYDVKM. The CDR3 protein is CASRLGQENSNQPQHF. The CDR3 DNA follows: TGTGCCAGCAGACTGGGCCAGGAGAATAGCAATCAGCCCCAGCATTTT.